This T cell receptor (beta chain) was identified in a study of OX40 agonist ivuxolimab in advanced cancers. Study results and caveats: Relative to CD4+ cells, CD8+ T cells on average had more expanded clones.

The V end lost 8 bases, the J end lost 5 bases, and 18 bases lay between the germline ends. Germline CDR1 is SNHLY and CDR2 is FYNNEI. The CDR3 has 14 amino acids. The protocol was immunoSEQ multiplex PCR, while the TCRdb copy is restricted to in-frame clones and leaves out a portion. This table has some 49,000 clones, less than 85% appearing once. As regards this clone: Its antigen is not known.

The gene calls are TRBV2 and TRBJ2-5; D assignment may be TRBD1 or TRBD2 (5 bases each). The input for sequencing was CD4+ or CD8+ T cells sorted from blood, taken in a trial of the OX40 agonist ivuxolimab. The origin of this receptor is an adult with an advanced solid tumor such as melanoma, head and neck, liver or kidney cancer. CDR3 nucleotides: TGTGCCAGCCACCCCCTGGGGGAAGGGGAGACCCAGTACTTC. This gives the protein CASHPLGEGETQYF. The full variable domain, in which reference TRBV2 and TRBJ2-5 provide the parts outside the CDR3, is EPEVTQTPSHQVTQMGQEVILRCVPISNHLYFYWYRQILGQKVEFLVSFYNNEISEKSEIFDDQFSVERPDGSNFTLKIRSTKLEDSAMYFCASHPLGEGETQYFGPGTRLLVL.